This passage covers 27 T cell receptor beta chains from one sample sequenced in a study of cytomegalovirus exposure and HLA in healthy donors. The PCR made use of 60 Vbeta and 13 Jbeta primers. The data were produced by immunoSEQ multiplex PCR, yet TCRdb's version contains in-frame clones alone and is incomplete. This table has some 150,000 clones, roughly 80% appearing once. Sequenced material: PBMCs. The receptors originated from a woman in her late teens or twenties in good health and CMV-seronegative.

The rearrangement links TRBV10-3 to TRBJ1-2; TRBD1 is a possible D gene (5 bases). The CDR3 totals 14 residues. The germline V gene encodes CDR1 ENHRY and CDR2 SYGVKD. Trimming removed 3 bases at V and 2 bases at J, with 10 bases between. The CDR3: CAISESGLNYGYTF. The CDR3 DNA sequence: TGTGCCATCAGTGAATCAGGGCTCAACTATGGCTACACCTTC.

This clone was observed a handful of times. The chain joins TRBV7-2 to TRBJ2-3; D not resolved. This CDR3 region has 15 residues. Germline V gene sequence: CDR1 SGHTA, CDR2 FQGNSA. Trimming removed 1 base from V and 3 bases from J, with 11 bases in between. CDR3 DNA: TGTGCCAGCAGCTTAGTCGTCTTAATGACAGATACGCAGTATTTT. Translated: CASSLVVLMTDTQYF.

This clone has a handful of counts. Here the CDR3 DNA reads TGTGCTAGTGGTTTGCCTCTCATGCCAGGTTACCAAGAGACCCAGTACTTC. Encoded protein: CASGLPLMPGYQETQYF. The rearrangement uses TRBV12-5 and TRBJ2-5; the D is unclear. There are 17 residues in the CDR3. Trimming took 2 bases from V and 0 from J, leaving 16 bases between them. The germline CDR1 and CDR2 sequences are LGHNT and FRNRAP. Full variable domain (remainder filled in from reference TRBV12-5 and TRBJ2-5): DARVTQTPRHKVTEMGQEVTMRCQPILGHNTVFWYRQTMMQGLELLAYFRNRAPLDDSGMPKDRFSAEMPDATLATLKIQPSEPRDSAVYFCASGLPLMPGYQETQYFGPGTRLLVL.

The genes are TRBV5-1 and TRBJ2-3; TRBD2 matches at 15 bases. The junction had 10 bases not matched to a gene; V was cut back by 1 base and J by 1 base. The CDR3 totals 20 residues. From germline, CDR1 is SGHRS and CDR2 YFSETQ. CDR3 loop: CASSLMGLAGGPLGTDTQYF. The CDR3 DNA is TGCGCCAGCAGCTTGATGGGACTAGCGGGAGGTCCCTTAGGCACAGATACGCAGTATTTT.

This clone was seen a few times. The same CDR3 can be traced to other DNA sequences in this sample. The CDR3, as DNA: TGTGCCAGCAGTCCGGGGGGGACCTACAATGAGCAGTTCTTC. It encodes CASSPGGTYNEQFF. The rearrangement links TRBV28 to TRBJ2-1, with TRBD2 matching 8 bases. Germline loops: CDR1 MDHEN, CDR2 SYDVKM. The V and J ends lost 5 bases and 2 bases, in that order; junction bases with no gene match: 2. This CDR3 contains 14 residues.

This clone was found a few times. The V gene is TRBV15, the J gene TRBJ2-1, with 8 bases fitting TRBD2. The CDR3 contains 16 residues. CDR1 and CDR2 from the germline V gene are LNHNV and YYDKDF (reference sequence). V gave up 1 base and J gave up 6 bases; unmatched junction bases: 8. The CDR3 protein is CATSRVYGTSLNEQFF. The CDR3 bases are TGTGCCACCAGCAGAGTATACGGGACTAGTCTCAATGAGCAGTTCTTC.

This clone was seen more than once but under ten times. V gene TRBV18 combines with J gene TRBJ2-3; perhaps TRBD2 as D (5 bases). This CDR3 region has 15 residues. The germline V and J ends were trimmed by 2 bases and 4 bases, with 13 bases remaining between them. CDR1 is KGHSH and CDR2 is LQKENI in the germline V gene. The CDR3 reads CASSPYVRRADTQYF. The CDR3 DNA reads TGTGCCAGCTCACCATACGTCAGGCGGGCAGATACGCAGTATTTT. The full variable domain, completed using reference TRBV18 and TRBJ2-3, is NAGVMQNPRHLVRRRGQEARLRCSPMKGHSHVYWYRQLPEEGLKFMVYLQKENIIDESGMPKERFSAEFPKEGPSILRIQQVVRGDSAAYFCASSPYVRRADTQYFGPGTRLTVL.

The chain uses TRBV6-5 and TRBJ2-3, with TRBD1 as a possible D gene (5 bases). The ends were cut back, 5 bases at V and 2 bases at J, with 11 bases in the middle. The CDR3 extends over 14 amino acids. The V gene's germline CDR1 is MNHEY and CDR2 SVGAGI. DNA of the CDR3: TGTGCCAGCAGTGACGGCAGGGACACAGATACGCAGTATTTT. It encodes CASSDGRDTDTQYF.

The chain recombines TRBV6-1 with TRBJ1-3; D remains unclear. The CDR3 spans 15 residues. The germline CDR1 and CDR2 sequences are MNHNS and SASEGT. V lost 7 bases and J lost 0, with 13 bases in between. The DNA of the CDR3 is TGTGCCAGCAACCTTCGACACCCCTCTGGAAACACCATATATTTT. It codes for CASNLRHPSGNTIYF.

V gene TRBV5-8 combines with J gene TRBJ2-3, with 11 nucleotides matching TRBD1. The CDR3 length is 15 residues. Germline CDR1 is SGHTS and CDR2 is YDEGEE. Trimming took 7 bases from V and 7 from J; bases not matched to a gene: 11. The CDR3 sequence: CASRNRDRGANTQYF. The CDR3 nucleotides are TGTGCCAGCCGAAACCGGGACAGGGGGGCGAATACGCAGTATTTT.

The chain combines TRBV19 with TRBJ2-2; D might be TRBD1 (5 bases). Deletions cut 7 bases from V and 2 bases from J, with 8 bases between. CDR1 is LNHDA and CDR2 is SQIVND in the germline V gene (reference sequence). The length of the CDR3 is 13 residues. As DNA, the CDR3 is TGTGCCAGTACACAGGATAACACCGGGGAGCTGTTTTTT. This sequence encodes CASTQDNTGELFF. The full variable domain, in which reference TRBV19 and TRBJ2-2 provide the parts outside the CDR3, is DGGITQSPKYLFRKEGQNVTLSCEQNLNHDAMYWYRQDPGQGLRLIYYSQIVNDFQKGDIAEGYSVSREKKESFPLTVTSAQKNPTAFYLCASTQDNTGELFFGEGSRLTVL.

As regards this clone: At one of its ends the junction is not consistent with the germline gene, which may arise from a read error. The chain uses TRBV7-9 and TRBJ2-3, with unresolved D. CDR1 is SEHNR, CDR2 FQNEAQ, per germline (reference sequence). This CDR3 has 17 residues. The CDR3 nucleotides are TGTTCCAGCAGCTTAGAACGCAGTGGCCACGGCACAGATACGCAGTATTTT. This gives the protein CSSSLERSGHGTDTQYF.

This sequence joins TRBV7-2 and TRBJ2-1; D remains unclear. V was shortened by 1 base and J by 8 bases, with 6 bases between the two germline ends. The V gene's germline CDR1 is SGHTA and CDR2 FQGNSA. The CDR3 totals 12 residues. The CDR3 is CASSLVRDEQFF. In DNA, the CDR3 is TGTGCCAGCAGCTTAGTCCGCGATGAGCAGTTCTTC.

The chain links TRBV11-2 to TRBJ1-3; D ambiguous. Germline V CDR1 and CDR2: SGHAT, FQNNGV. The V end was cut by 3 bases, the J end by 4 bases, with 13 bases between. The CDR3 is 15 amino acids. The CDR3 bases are TGTGCCAGCAGCTTGAGCGGGCAACCGGGAAACACCATATATTTT. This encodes CASSLSGQPGNTIYF.

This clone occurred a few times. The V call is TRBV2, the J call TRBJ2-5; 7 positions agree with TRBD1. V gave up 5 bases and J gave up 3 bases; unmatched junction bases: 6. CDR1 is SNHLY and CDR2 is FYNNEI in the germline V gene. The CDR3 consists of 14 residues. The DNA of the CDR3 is TGTGCCAGCAGTATGACAGGGAGCAAAGAGACCCAGTACTTC. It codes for CASSMTGSKETQYF.

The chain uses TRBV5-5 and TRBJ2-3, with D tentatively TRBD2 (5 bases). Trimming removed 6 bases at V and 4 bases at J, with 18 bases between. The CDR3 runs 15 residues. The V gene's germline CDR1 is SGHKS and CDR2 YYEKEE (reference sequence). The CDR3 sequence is CASMLAATLADTQYF. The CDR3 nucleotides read TGTGCCAGCATGCTAGCAGCGACGTTGGCAGATACGCAGTATTTT.

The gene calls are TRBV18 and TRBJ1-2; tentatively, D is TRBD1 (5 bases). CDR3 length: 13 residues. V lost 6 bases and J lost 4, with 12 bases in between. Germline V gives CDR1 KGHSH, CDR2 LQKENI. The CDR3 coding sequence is TGTGCCAGCTCGATCCAGGGTGGCTATGGCTACACCTTC. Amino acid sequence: CASSIQGGYGYTF.

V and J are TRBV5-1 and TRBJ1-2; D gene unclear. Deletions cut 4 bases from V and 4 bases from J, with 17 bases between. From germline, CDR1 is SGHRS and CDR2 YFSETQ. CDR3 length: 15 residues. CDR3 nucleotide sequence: TGCGCCAGCAGCCTCTCGCCGTGGCAGGCCTATGGCTACACCTTC. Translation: CASSLSPWQAYGYTF.

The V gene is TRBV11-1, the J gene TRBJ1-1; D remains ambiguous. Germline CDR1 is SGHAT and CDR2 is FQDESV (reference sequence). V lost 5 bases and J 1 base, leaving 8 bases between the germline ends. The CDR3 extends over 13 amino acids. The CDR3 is CASSLDRNTEAFF. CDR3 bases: TGTGCCAGCAGCCTCGATAGGAACACTGAAGCTTTCTTT.

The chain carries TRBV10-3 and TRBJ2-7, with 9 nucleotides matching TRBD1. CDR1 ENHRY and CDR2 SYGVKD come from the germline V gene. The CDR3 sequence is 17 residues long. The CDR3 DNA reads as TGTGCTAACGAACGGCCGGGTGGGGACAGGGTCGAATACGAGCAGTACTTC. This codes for CANERPGGDRVEYEQYF.

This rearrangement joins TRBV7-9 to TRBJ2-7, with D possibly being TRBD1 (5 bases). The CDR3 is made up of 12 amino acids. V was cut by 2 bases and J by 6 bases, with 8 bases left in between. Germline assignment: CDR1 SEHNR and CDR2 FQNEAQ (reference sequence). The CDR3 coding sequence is TGTGCCAGCAGCTTAAGGGGAAGCGAGCAGTACTTC. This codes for CASSLRGSEQYF.

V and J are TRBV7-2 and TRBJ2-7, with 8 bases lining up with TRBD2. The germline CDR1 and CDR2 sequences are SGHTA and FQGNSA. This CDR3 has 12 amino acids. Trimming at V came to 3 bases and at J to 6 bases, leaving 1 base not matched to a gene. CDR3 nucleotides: TGTGCCAGCAGCTTCGGGACTAGCGAGCAGTACTTC. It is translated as CASSFGTSEQYF.

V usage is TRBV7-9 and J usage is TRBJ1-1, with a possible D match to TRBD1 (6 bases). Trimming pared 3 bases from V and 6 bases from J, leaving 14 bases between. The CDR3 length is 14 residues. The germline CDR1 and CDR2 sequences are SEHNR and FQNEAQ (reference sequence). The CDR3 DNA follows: TGTGCCAGCAGCTTTGGACAGTGGGGCGCTGAAGCTTTCTTT. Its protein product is CASSFGQWGAEAFF.

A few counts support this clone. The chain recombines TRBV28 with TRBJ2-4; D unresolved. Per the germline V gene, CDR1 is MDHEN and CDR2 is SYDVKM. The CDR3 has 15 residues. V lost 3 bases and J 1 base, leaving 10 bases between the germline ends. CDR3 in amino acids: CASSFRTPAKNIQYF. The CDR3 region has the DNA TGTGCCAGCAGTTTCAGAACCCCGGCCAAAAACATTCAGTACTTC.

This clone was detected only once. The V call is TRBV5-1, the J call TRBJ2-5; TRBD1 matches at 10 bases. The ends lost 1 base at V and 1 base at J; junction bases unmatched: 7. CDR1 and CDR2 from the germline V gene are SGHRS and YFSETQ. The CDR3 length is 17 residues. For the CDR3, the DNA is TGCGCCAGCAGCTTGCGATGGACAGGGGGATCCCAAGAGACCCAGTACTTC. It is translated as CASSLRWTGGSQETQYF.

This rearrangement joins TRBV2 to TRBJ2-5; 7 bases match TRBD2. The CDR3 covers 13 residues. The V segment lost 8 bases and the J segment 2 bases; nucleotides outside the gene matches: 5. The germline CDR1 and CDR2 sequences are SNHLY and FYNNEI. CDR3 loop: CASLAVAQETQYF. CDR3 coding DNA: TGTGCCAGCCTAGCGGTAGCACAAGAGACCCAGTACTTC.

The CDR3 region is CASSLVVAETQYF. The CDR3 DNA is TGTGCCAGCAGTTTAGTAGTTGCGGAGACCCAGTACTTC. The chain combines TRBV27 with TRBJ2-5; D gene ambiguous. The CDR3 loop spans 13 amino acids. Per the germline V gene, CDR1 is MNHEY and CDR2 is SMNVEV (reference sequence). V was cut by 2 bases and J by 5 bases, with 9 bases left in between.